The rows below give T cell receptor beta chains drawn from one sample of a study of blood T cell repertoires in COVID-19. The data were produced by immunoSEQ multiplex PCR, yet TCRdb's version contains in-frame clones alone and is incomplete. Altogether 200,000 to 250,000 clones are present, roughly 79% being singletons, with the ten largest covering more than 8.5%. Sequenced input: PBMCs or T cells enriched from blood (not recorded which). The receptors derive from a woman aged 45-60 years with acute COVID-19. The CDR3 runs from the conserved cysteine through the conserved F or W. The order of the fields is clone size, V gene, J gene, D gene, CDR3 protein, CDR3 DNA. A D gene is named only where the DNA matches it firmly. Only some rows state a clone size, as once, few, many or a class for expanded clones.

clone_size: NA
v_call: TRBV5-1
j_call: TRBJ2-7
d_call: NA
cdr3_aa: CASSSDSTSYEQYF
cdr3_nt: TGCGCCAGCAGCTCTGACAGTACCTCCTACGAGCAGTACTTC

clone_size: NA
v_call: TRBV6-6
j_call: TRBJ2-7
d_call: NA
cdr3_aa: CASSSEGAYEQYF
cdr3_nt: TGTGCCAGCAGCTCCGAAGGGGCATACGAGCAGTACTTC

clone_size: NA
v_call: TRBV6-2/TRBV6-3
j_call: TRBJ2-2
d_call: TRBD2
cdr3_aa: CASSSGRATGELFF
cdr3_nt: TGTGCCAGCAGTAGCGGGAGGGCCACCGGGGAGCTGTTTTTT

clone_size: NA
v_call: TRBV2
j_call: TRBJ1-1
d_call: TRBD1
cdr3_aa: CASLGQVNTEAFF
cdr3_nt: TGTGCCAGCTTGGGACAGGTAAACACTGAAGCTTTCTTT

clone_size: NA
v_call: TRBV28
j_call: TRBJ2-3
d_call: TRBD1
cdr3_aa: CASSNPGTGSWTDTQYF
cdr3_nt: TGTGCCAGCAGTAACCCCGGGACAGGGAGTTGGACAGATACGCAGTATTTT

clone_size: NA
v_call: TRBV24-1
j_call: TRBJ2-1
d_call: TRBD1
cdr3_aa: CATMGTEKSKSSYNEQFF
cdr3_nt: TGTGCCACCATGGGGACAGAAAAAAGTAAGAGCTCCTACAATGAGCAGTTCTTC

clone_size: NA
v_call: TRBV5-4
j_call: TRBJ2-5
d_call: NA
cdr3_aa: CASSPTGGGLVETQYF
cdr3_nt: TGTGCCAGCAGCCCTACTGGGGGCGGTTTAGTGGAGACCCAGTACTTC

clone_size: NA
v_call: TRBV9
j_call: TRBJ2-6
d_call: TRBD2
cdr3_aa: CASSPNRGVISGANVLTF
cdr3_nt: TGTGCCAGCAGCCCAAATCGGGGGGTAATCTCTGGGGCCAACGTCCTGACTTTC

clone_size: NA
v_call: TRBV6-2/TRBV6-3
j_call: TRBJ2-5
d_call: TRBD2
cdr3_aa: CASSYPGTTRTDVETQYF
cdr3_nt: TGTGCCAGCAGTTACCCGGGGACTACGAGAACAGACGTTGAGACCCAGTACTTC

clone_size: NA
v_call: TRBV28
j_call: TRBJ1-6
d_call: NA
cdr3_aa: CASRSPQRESPLHF
cdr3_nt: TGTGCCAGCAGGTCCCCGCAGCGTGAATCACCCCTCCACTTT

clone_size: NA
v_call: TRBV2
j_call: TRBJ2-2
d_call: TRBD1
cdr3_aa: CASSNRQGPGELFF
cdr3_nt: TGTGCCAGCAGTAACCGACAGGGTCCCGGGGAGCTGTTTTTT

clone_size: NA
v_call: TRBV28
j_call: TRBJ2-7
d_call: NA
cdr3_aa: CASSWRPGEQYF
cdr3_nt: TGTGCCAGCAGTTGGAGGCCGGGCGAGCAGTACTTC

clone_size: NA
v_call: TRBV2
j_call: TRBJ1-1
d_call: TRBD1
cdr3_aa: CATHRGTSNTEAFF
cdr3_nt: TGTGCCACCCACAGGGGAACATCGAACACTGAAGCTTTCTTT

clone_size: NA
v_call: TRBV7-2
j_call: TRBJ2-5
d_call: TRBD2
cdr3_aa: CASSRDRAGETQYF
cdr3_nt: TGTGCCAGCAGCCGGGATAGAGCGGGGGAGACCCAGTACTTC

clone_size: NA
v_call: TRBV27
j_call: TRBJ2-1
d_call: TRBD2
cdr3_aa: CASSLGTSGRNEQFF
cdr3_nt: TGTGCCAGCAGTTTAGGGACTAGCGGGCGCAATGAGCAGTTCTTC

clone_size: NA
v_call: TRBV7-8
j_call: TRBJ1-2
d_call: TRBD1
cdr3_aa: CASSLGTAMSNYGYTF
cdr3_nt: TGTGCCAGCAGCTTGGGGACAGCGATGTCTAACTATGGCTACACCTTC

clone_size: NA
v_call: TRBV3-1/TRBV3-2
j_call: TRBJ1-4
d_call: TRBD1
cdr3_aa: CASENRGGEKLFF
cdr3_nt: TGTGCCAGCGAGAACAGGGGAGGTGAAAAACTGTTTTTT

clone_size: NA
v_call: TRBV7-2
j_call: TRBJ2-6
d_call: NA
cdr3_aa: CASSLGHSGANVLTF
cdr3_nt: TGTGCCAGCAGCTTAGGACACTCTGGGGCCAACGTCCTGACTTTC

clone_size: NA
v_call: TRBV3-1/TRBV3-2
j_call: TRBJ1-1
d_call: NA
cdr3_aa: CASRGTIREAFF
cdr3_nt: TGTGCCAGCAGGGGGACAATCAGAGAAGCTTTCTTT

clone_size: NA
v_call: TRBV29-1
j_call: TRBJ2-7
d_call: TRBD1
cdr3_aa: CSVVPRDRGYEQYF
cdr3_nt: TGCAGCGTTGTCCCCCGGGACAGGGGCTACGAGCAGTACTTC

clone_size: NA
v_call: TRBV5-1
j_call: TRBJ2-7
d_call: TRBD1
cdr3_aa: CASSFRPFPDRGREQYF
cdr3_nt: TGCGCCAGCAGCTTCAGACCCTTCCCGGACAGGGGACGCGAGCAGTACTTC

clone_size: NA
v_call: TRBV12-3/TRBV12-4
j_call: TRBJ2-1
d_call: NA
cdr3_aa: CASTEYRSEQFF
cdr3_nt: TGTGCCAGCACCGAATACCGGAGCGAGCAGTTCTTC

clone_size: once
v_call: TRBV19
j_call: TRBJ2-1
d_call: TRBD1
cdr3_aa: CASSIQGANEQFF
cdr3_nt: TGTGCCAGTAGTATACAGGGGGCAAATGAGCAGTTCTTC

clone_size: NA
v_call: TRBV28
j_call: TRBJ1-6
d_call: TRBD1
cdr3_aa: CASRPGGRAPLHF
cdr3_nt: TGTGCCAGCAGGCCAGGGGGCAGAGCACCCCTCCACTTT

clone_size: few
v_call: TRBV5-1
j_call: TRBJ2-3
d_call: TRBD2
cdr3_aa: CASSLPAGLSTDTQYF
cdr3_nt: TGCGCCAGCAGCTTACCAGCGGGACTTAGCACAGATACGCAGTATTTT

clone_size: NA
v_call: TRBV5-1
j_call: TRBJ2-2
d_call: NA
cdr3_aa: CASSLNNLPGELFF
cdr3_nt: TGCGCCAGCAGCTTGAACAATTTACCTGGGGAGCTGTTTTTT

clone_size: NA
v_call: TRBV6-5
j_call: TRBJ1-5
d_call: NA
cdr3_aa: CASSREVDSNQPQHF
cdr3_nt: TGTGCCAGCAGTCGGGAAGTAGATAGCAATCAGCCCCAGCATTTT

clone_size: NA
v_call: TRBV12-3/TRBV12-4
j_call: TRBJ2-7
d_call: TRBD2
cdr3_aa: CASSWTSYYEQYF
cdr3_nt: TGTGCCAGCAGCTGGACTAGCTACTACGAGCAGTACTTC